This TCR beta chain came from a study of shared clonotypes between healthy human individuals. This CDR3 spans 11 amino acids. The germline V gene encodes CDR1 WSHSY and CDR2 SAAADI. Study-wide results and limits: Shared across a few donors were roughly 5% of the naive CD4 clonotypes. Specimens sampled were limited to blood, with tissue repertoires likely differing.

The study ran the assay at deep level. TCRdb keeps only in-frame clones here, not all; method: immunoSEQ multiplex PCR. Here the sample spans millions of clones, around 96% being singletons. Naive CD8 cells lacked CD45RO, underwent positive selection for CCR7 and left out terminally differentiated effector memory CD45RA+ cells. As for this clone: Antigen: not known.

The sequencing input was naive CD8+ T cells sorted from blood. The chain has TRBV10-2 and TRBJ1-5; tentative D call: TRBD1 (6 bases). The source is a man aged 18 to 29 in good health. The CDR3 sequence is CAGGLGQPQHF. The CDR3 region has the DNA TGCGCTGGGGGGCTCGGTCAGCCCCAGCATTTT.